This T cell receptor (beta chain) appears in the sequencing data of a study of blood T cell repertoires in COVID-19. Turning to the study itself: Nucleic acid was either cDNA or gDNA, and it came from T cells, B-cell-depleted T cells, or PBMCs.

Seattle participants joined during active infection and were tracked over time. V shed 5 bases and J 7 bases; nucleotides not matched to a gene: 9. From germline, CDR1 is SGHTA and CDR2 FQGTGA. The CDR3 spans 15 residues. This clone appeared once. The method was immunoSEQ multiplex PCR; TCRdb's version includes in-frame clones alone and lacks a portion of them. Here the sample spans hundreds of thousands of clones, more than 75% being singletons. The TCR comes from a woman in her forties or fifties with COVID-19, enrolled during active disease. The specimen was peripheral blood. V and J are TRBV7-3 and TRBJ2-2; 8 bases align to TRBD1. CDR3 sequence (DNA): TGTGCCAGCAGCCCTCGGACAGGGTGGGTCGGGGAGCTGTTTTTT. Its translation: CASSPRTGWVGELFF.